Here is one TCR beta chain with its context. This receptor's antigen is unknown. Per-nucleotide qualities are absent, and no much larger clonotype sits a single base away. This sample was taken from a study of blood T cell repertoires in COVID-19 (dated by TCRdb to the early 2020s). About the study as a whole: Samples covering the acute and convalescent phases of COVID-19 were provided by collaborators in the United States, Italy and Spain. The prospective study material was composed of cDNA or gDNA derived from T cells, B-cell-depleted T cells, or PBMCs. Where available, HLA class I and class II types were taken from metadata supplied by the sample provider and were not determined by assay-based typing. The repertoires were made available in a free public database intended to serve as a resource for research on the immune response to SARS-CoV-2. Sample metadata almost always included a de-identified subject ID, COVID-19 status, age in years and sex. Samples came from the ongoing ImmuneRACE study (first 160 participants) plus 1,254 subjects from 6 global collaborators. The dataset comprised deeply sampled blood TCRbeta repertoires from subjects exposed to, actively infected with, or recovered from COVID-19. Study-wide conclusions, independent of this receptor: The quantity of clinical and demographic metadata differed by source and by participant and was supplied without curation.

The CDR3 spans 15 residues, from the cysteine through the phenylalanine. Just CDR3 DNA is preserved here, 45 bases in frame from base 1. At the junction V is shortened by 5 bases and J by 2 bases, with 16 bases in between. CDR1 is given as LNHDA and CDR2 as SQIVND, both from the germline V gene (reference sequence). TCRbeta CDR3 regions were amplified from genomic DNA by means of the immunoSEQ Assay, a bias-controlled multiplex PCR. In the original analysis: Nucleated cell counts per sample were estimated from amplification of reference gene primers within the assay. To quantify the absolute abundance of each unique TCRbeta CDR3 rearrangement, sequence reads were collapsed and filtered. For each sample, productive Simpson clonality was calculated as the square root of Simpson's diversity index over productive rearrangements. The clones in this table, taken by TCRdb from immuneACCESS, are in-frame only. Not every clone is retained; where verified, under half of the shortfall comes from an unresolved V gene, and the cause of the rest is unknown. V and J calls plus clone size are reproduced from that table; the DNA served to infer D and trimming. A total of about 100,000 clones appear in this sample, approximately 86% of them only once. Roughly 2.6% of the sample is taken by the ten largest.

Participants in the prospective study were aged about 18 to 95 years, lived in about two dozen United States geographic areas, and enrolled through a virtual design. In the prospective study, cohorts were assigned on the basis of participant-reported clinical history obtained from a screening survey and a study questionnaire. Recovered participants in ImmuneRACE Cohort 3 were defined by two consecutive negative NP/OP PCR tests, clearance by a healthcare professional, or resolution of symptoms. In the prospective study, whole blood, serum and a nasopharyngeal or oropharyngeal swab were collected from each participant by mobile phlebotomists. Prospective study participants could optionally give additional blood draws and questionnaires over a roughly 2-month period. Before DNA extraction, blood samples from the prospective study were shipped at room temperature or frozen.

The sequenced material came from PBMCs or T cells enriched from blood (not recorded which). The sequence links TRBV19 to TRBJ2-7, with a weak D call of TRBD1 (6 bases match). The source of this sequence is a woman aged 50 to 60 who had recovered from COVID-19. The DNA sequence is TGTGCCAGTAGTCCTCGGACAGCTCCAACCTACGAGCAGTACTTC. It is translated as CASSPRTAPTYEQYF.